Listed here are 28 T cell receptor beta chains from one sample, sequenced in a study of blood T cell repertoires in COVID-19. TCRdb's copy holds only in-frame clones and misses some; the assay was immunoSEQ multiplex PCR. The repertoire includes 200,000 to 250,000 clones, nearly 90% of them detected once, and approximately 10% sits in the top ten. The sequencing sample was made of PBMCs or T cells enriched from blood (not recorded which). These receptors all come from a man aged 25-45 years who had recovered from COVID-19.

The chain links TRBV5-8 to TRBJ2-5; D gene unclear. The CDR3 spans 13 residues. Germline V gene sequence: CDR1 SGHTS, CDR2 YDEGEE. V lost 7 bases, J lost 4 bases, and 14 bases lay in between. In DNA form, the CDR3 reads TGTGCCAGCCTTTCCCGGGTGAGAGAGACCCAGTACTTC. It codes for CASLSRVRETQYF.

The V call is TRBV28, the J call TRBJ2-5; 7 bases map to TRBD1. The CDR3 consists of 14 residues. J was trimmed by 0 bases and V by 4 bases; bases with no gene match: 2. Germline assignment: CDR1 MDHEN and CDR2 SYDVKM. In nucleotides, the CDR3 is TGTGCCAGCAGTTCAGGACAGGACCAAGAGACCCAGTACTTC. Protein sequence: CASSSGQDQETQYF.

The chain has TRBV2 and TRBJ2-1, with a tentative D call TRBD2 (6 bases). Germline-derived CDR1 and CDR2 are SNHLY and FYNNEI. The V end was cut by 4 bases, the J end by 9 bases, with 19 bases between. The CDR3 loop spans 15 amino acids. The chain's CDR3 is CASSAPDGSGSEQFF. The CDR3 DNA is TGTGCCAGCAGTGCCCCCGACGGTAGCGGATCTGAGCAGTTCTTC.

This rearrangement joins TRBV9 to TRBJ1-3; TRBD1 matches at 9 bases. This CDR3 spans 20 amino acids. In germline, CDR1 is SGDLS, CDR2 YYNGEE. Trimming removed 1 base from V and 2 bases from J; junction bases left unmatched: 16. The CDR3 DNA follows: TGTGCCAGCAGCGTAAATGCAGCAACACTGGGACAGGGCACTGGAAACACCATATATTTT. Amino acid sequence: CASSVNAATLGQGTGNTIYF.

The CDR3 region has the DNA TGTGCCAGCAGTGAGGGGAGGACGTTAGGCCGTGGCTACACCTTC. Residues: CASSEGRTLGRGYTF. The chain has TRBV6-1 and TRBJ1-2, with unresolved D. The CDR3 has 15 residues. CDR1 and CDR2 (germline): MNHNS, SASEGT. V gave up 3 bases and J gave up 7 bases, with 18 bases separating them.

The genes are TRBV19 and TRBJ2-2, with D maybe TRBD1 (6 bases). CDR3 length equals 15 residues. Looked up from germline, CDR1 is LNHDA and CDR2 is SQIVND (reference sequence). V was shortened by 5 bases and J by 5 bases, with 15 bases between the two germline ends. CDR3 in DNA: TGTGCCAGTAGTCCTGAGGGGGTATCGACCGGGGAGCTGTTTTTT. It specifies CASSPEGVSTGELFF. The full variable domain, rest sourced from reference TRBV19 and TRBJ2-2, is DGGITQSPKYLFRKEGQNVTLSCEQNLNHDAMYWYRQDPGQGLRLIYYSQIVNDFQKGDIAEGYSVSREKKESFPLTVTSAQKNPTAFYLCASSPEGVSTGELFFGEGSRLTVL.

The CDR3 loop reads CAWSVSEVGTEAFF. In DNA form, the CDR3 reads TGTGCCTGGAGTGTGTCGGAGGTGGGCACTGAAGCTTTCTTT. The chain employs TRBV30 and TRBJ1-1, with unresolved D. The CDR3 length is 14 residues. CDR1 GTSNPN and CDR2 SVGIG come from the germline V gene (reference sequence). V was cut by 0 bases and J by 4 bases, with 12 bases left in between.

The chain recombines TRBV7-3 with TRBJ1-1; D remains unclear. V shed 5 bases and J shed 5 bases, with 9 bases lying between them. Looked up from germline, CDR1 is SGHTA and CDR2 is FQGTGA. The CDR3 spans 12 residues. Here the CDR3 reads CASSPGGTEAFF. The DNA for the CDR3 is TGTGCCAGCAGCCCGGGAGGGACTGAAGCTTTCTTT.

The chain has TRBV7-9 and TRBJ1-1, with a possible D match to TRBD1 (6 bases). The CDR3 runs to 15 residues. Trimming removed 5 bases from V and 0 bases from J, with 13 bases in between. The germline CDR1 and CDR2 sequences are SEHNR and FQNEAQ (reference sequence). CDR3 DNA sequence: TGTGCCAGCAGCCCCGCGGGGGCGGTGAACACTGAAGCTTTCTTT. Translating it yields CASSPAGAVNTEAFF.

The gene calls are TRBV21-1 and TRBJ1-5; the D segment call TRBD1 is taken from the table without a DNA check. TRBV21-1 is labeled a pseudogene. The CDR3 is made up of 15 amino acids. CDR3 protein: CASSLTGELNQPQHF. CDR3 sequence (DNA): TGTGCCAGCAGCCTGACAGGGGAGCTCAATCAGCCCCAGCATTTT.

This chain joins TRBV11-2 and TRBJ1-3; D perhaps matches TRBD1 (5 bases). The germline V and J ends were trimmed by 1 base and 0 bases, with 7 bases remaining between them. The CDR3 runs 15 residues. Germline CDR1 reads SGHAT; CDR2 reads FQNNGV. The CDR3 DNA follows: TGTGCCAGCAGCTTAGCGGGGGGCTCTGGAAACACCATATATTTT. Translation gives CASSLAGGSGNTIYF.

The rearrangement uses TRBV6-5 and TRBJ1-6, with 7 bases lining up with TRBD1. The V gene's germline CDR1 is MNHEY and CDR2 SVGAGI. The V segment lost 2 bases and the J segment 6 bases; nucleotides outside the gene matches: 4. There are 15 residues in the CDR3. CDR3 amino acids: CASSYDDRANSPLHF. The CDR3 nucleotides are TGTGCCAGCAGTTACGATGACAGGGCTAATTCACCCCTCCACTTT.

The chain couples TRBV7-2 to TRBJ2-2; 9 bases are shared with TRBD2. The CDR3 length is 15 residues. Germline loops: CDR1 SGHTA, CDR2 FQGNSA. V was pared by 3 bases and J by 3 bases, with 2 bases of the junction left unmatched. The CDR3 nucleotides are TGTGCCAGCAGCTTGAGCGGGAGGCACACCGGGGAGCTGTTTTTT. This encodes CASSLSGRHTGELFF.

This rearrangement joins TRBV29-1 to TRBJ1-1, with D tentatively TRBD1 (5 bases). This CDR3 is 11 amino acids long. Germline assignment: CDR1 SQVTM and CDR2 ANQGSEA. V gave up 7 bases and J gave up 6 bases, with 12 bases separating them. The CDR3 spells CSGLWGAEAFF. In nucleotides, the CDR3 is TGCAGCGGCCTTTGGGGGGCTGAAGCTTTCTTT.

This clone has only a few counts. The chain links TRBV3-1 (or the pseudogene TRBV3-2) to TRBJ2-7, with D possibly matching TRBD2 (6 bases). CDR3 length: 13 amino acids. The germline CDR1 and CDR2 sequences are LGHDT and YNNKEL (reference sequence). Trimming took 4 bases from V and 3 from J, leaving 10 bases between them. Here the CDR3 DNA reads TGTGCCAGCAGCCTCGGGAGAGGCTACGAGCAGTACTTC. It encodes CASSLGRGYEQYF.

The rearrangement uses TRBV27 and TRBJ2-2, with a tentative D call TRBD2 (5 bases). The CDR3 is 15 amino acids. Germline values: CDR1 MNHEY, CDR2 SMNVEV (reference sequence). Between the trimmed V and J ends, which lost 5 bases and 6 bases, there was a span of 16 bases. CDR3 in amino acids: CASSLGLRSPGELFF. The CDR3 DNA sequence: TGTGCCAGCAGTCTAGGACTCCGTAGCCCCGGGGAGCTGTTTTTT.

The chain carries TRBV10-2 and TRBJ2-3; the D is unclear. Germline V gene sequence: CDR1 WSHSY, CDR2 SAAADI. This CDR3 spans 14 amino acids. Deletions cut 5 bases from V and 0 bases from J, with 9 bases between. In DNA, the CDR3 is TGCGCCAGCAGTCTATCCGCTAGCACAGATACGCAGTATTTT. This gives the protein CASSLSASTDTQYF.

The sample holds one count of this clone. V and J are TRBV28 and TRBJ1-2, with 7 bases lining up with TRBD1. The CDR3 sequence is 17 residues long. The V and J ends lost 7 bases and 0 bases, in that order; junction bases with no gene match: 14. The V gene's germline CDR1 is MDHEN and CDR2 SYDVKM. DNA for the CDR3: TGTGCCAGCACCCCGGGTGGGGCAGGGGGTTCTAACTATGGCTACACCTTC. As protein: CASTPGGAGGSNYGYTF.

This chain joins TRBV28 and TRBJ1-5; TRBD1 agrees at 12 bases. CDR1 is MDHEN, CDR2 SYDVKM, per germline. There are 16 residues in the CDR3. Losses at the gene ends were 5 bases for V and 7 bases for J; bases not matched to a gene: 9. This chain's CDR3 is CASSKPGQGAGQPQHF. In DNA form, the CDR3 reads TGTGCCAGCAGTAAACCGGGACAGGGGGCAGGACAGCCCCAGCATTTT.

The V call is TRBV5-1, the J call TRBJ2-4; D possibly corresponds to TRBD2 (6 bases). Germline loops: CDR1 SGHRS, CDR2 YFSETQ. V was clipped by 4 bases and J by 2 bases, with 22 bases between them. The CDR3 runs 18 residues. CDR3 sequence: CASSQGRPSESPKNIQYF. The CDR3 DNA follows: TGCGCCAGCAGCCAAGGCCGGCCTAGCGAGTCACCCAAAAACATTCAGTACTTC.

V is TRBV29-1 and J is TRBJ2-1, with D possibly being TRBD2 (5 bases). Germline CDR1 reads SQVTM; CDR2 reads ANQGSEA. Trimming shortened V by 7 bases and J by 8 bases, and 21 bases separated the two germline ends. This CDR3 contains 14 residues. The CDR3 sequence is CSALLPHPGYEQFF. CDR3 DNA sequence: TGCAGCGCATTACTACCCCACCCGGGGTATGAGCAGTTCTTC.

V and J are TRBV5-6 and TRBJ2-7, with TRBD1 identical over 7 bases. The germline gives CDR1 SGHDT, CDR2 YYEEEE. J lost 2 bases, V lost 4 bases, and 9 bases had no gene match. The CDR3 runs to 15 residues. CDR3 protein: CASSPPGQTTYEQYF. CDR3 nucleotides: TGTGCCAGCAGCCCTCCGGGACAGACTACCTACGAGCAGTACTTC.

The CDR3 is CASSWGLAGDIDEQYF. The CDR3 region has the DNA TGCGCCAGCAGCTGGGGACTAGCGGGGGACATAGACGAGCAGTACTTC. The V and J genes are TRBV5-1 and TRBJ2-7; 14 bases agree with TRBD2. V lost 3 bases, J lost 5 bases, and 7 bases stayed unmatched. The CDR3 is made up of 16 amino acids. Germline CDR1 is SGHRS and CDR2 is YFSETQ. Full variable domain (remainder filled in from reference TRBV5-1 and TRBJ2-7): KAGVTQTPRYLIKTRGQQVTLSCSPISGHRSVSWYQQTPGQGLQFLFEYFSETQRNKGNFPGRFSGRQFSNSRSEMNVSTLELGDSALYLCASSWGLAGDIDEQYFGPGTRLTVT.

This clone was observed once. V is TRBV3-1 (or the pseudogene TRBV3-2) and J is TRBJ2-1; TRBD2 matches 11 bases. The germline gives CDR1 LGHDT, CDR2 YNNKEL (reference sequence). J lost 7 bases, V lost 2 bases, and 4 bases had no gene match. The CDR3 loop spans 15 amino acids. Here the CDR3 reads CASSQIIAGGNEQFF. CDR3 bases: TGTGCCAGCAGCCAAATTATAGCGGGGGGGAATGAGCAGTTCTTC.

This clone occurred many times. The chain has TRBV2 and TRBJ2-1; 7 bases match TRBD2. Unmatched junction bases numbered 5, after V lost 7 bases and J lost 5 bases. The V gene's germline CDR1 is SNHLY and CDR2 FYNNEI. This CDR3 comprises 13 residues. CDR3 region: CASTRDYNNEQFF. As DNA, the CDR3 is TGTGCCAGCACCCGGGACTACAACAATGAGCAGTTCTTC. Complete variable domain (other parts from reference TRBV2 and TRBJ2-1): EPEVTQTPSHQVTQMGQEVILRCVPISNHLYFYWYRQILGQKVEFLVSFYNNEISEKSEIFDDQFSVERPDGSNFTLKIRSTKLEDSAMYFCASTRDYNNEQFFGPGTRLTVL.

V gene TRBV6-5 combines with J gene TRBJ2-7; D is unresolved. Germline V lookup: CDR1 MNHEY, CDR2 SVGAGI. V was cut by 6 bases and J by 3 bases, with 15 bases left in between. CDR3 length equals 14 residues. The chain's CDR3 is CASSPRWQSYEQYF. In nucleotides, the CDR3 is TGTGCCAGCAGCCCGAGGTGGCAGAGCTACGAGCAGTACTTC.

This clone was seen only once. The rearrangement uses TRBV28 and TRBJ1-4; a weak D match, TRBD1 (5 bases). The germline V gene has CDR1 MDHEN and CDR2 SYDVKM. The CDR3 runs 17 residues. V dropped 4 bases and J dropped 4 bases, with 19 bases sitting between them. CDR3 DNA sequence: TGTGCCAGCAGTTCCGGGCGTATGACGGGACTTAATGAAAAACTGTTTTTT. Translated, it gives CASSSGRMTGLNEKLFF.

J is TRBJ1-1 and V is TRBV6-2 or TRBV6-3, with 8 bases aligning to TRBD1. Germline values: CDR1 MNHEY, CDR2 SVGEGT. This CDR3 spans 15 amino acids. Trimming took 5 bases from V and 1 from J; bases not matched to a gene: 6. DNA for the CDR3: TGTGCCAGCAGTCTACAGGGGGACTCGAACACTGAAGCTTTCTTT. Translated, it gives CASSLQGDSNTEAFF.